Below, 27 T cell receptor beta chains from the same sample are listed, as sequenced in a study of T cells in Graves' hyperthyroidism and ophthalmopathy. Amplified TCR beta CDR3 regions derived from RNA transcripts. The HTBI primer set served for first-round RT-PCR of the TCR CDR3. TCRdb fed the multiplex PCR reads into MiXCR, producing one record per CDR3 protein. The table has some 380,000 distinct CDR3 sequences, about 14% seen once. Material: blood. These receptors were obtained from a man aged 25 to 40 with Graves' hyperthyroidism that later progressed to Graves' ophthalmopathy.

The table lists this clonotype with many counts. This chain uses TRBV6-5 with TRBJ1-5; tentatively, D is TRBD1 (5 bases). CDR1 and CDR2 from the germline V gene are MNHEY and SVGAGI. Trimming shortened V by 2 bases and J by 0 bases, and 8 bases separated the two germline ends. The CDR3 runs 15 residues. The CDR3 sequence: CASSYGGNSNQPQHF. The CDR3 nucleotides are TGTGCCAGCAGTTACGGGGGGAATAGCAATCAGCCCCAGCATTTT.

The chain joins TRBV13 to TRBJ1-1; D gene unclear. V dropped 5 bases and J dropped 0 bases, with 13 bases sitting between them. Germline CDR1 and CDR2: PRHDT and FYEKMQ (reference sequence). The CDR3 loop spans 15 amino acids. The CDR3 DNA reads as TGTGCCAGCAGCCGCGCGGGTTTCATGAACACTGAAGCTTTCTTT. Its translation: CASSRAGFMNTEAFF.

As to this clonotype: One end of the junction varies from germline; a read error may be responsible. The chain carries TRBV10-3 and TRBJ1-2; D uncertain. Germline CDR1 ENHRY, CDR2 SYGVKD. The CDR3 spans 13 residues. CDR3 residues: CAISEDGDYGYAF. Written as DNA, the CDR3 is TGTGCCATCAGTGAGGACGGAGACTATGGCTACGCCTTC.

The rearrangement links TRBV7-9 to TRBJ2-5; D perhaps matches TRBD1 (5 bases). Germline lookup yields CDR1 SEHNR and CDR2 FQNEAQ (reference sequence). This CDR3 comprises 15 residues. V lost 2 bases and J 3 bases, leaving 13 bases between the germline ends. The CDR3 here is CASSLFGRAEETQYF. In nucleotides, the CDR3 is TGTGCCAGCAGCTTATTTGGCAGGGCGGAAGAGACCCAGTACTTC. The complete variable domain, with remaining parts taken from reference TRBV7-9 and TRBJ2-5, reads DTGVSQNPRHKITKRGQNVTFRCDPISEHNRLYWYRQTLGQGPEFLTYFQNEAQLEKSRLLSDRFSAERPKGSFSTLEIQRTEQGDSAMYLCASSLFGRAEETQYFGPGTRLLVL.

This clonotype was counted at least ten times. J is TRBJ1-1 and V is TRBV7-3; D is unclear. V lost 2 bases to trimming and J lost 2 bases, with 9 bases between them. Germline CDR1 is SGHTA and CDR2 is FQGTGA. The CDR3 loop spans 14 amino acids. CDR3 loop: CASSLLGSNTEAFF. The CDR3 DNA follows: TGTGCCAGCAGCTTACTGGGGAGCAACACTGAAGCTTTCTTT.

The genes are TRBV10-3 and TRBJ1-2; the D is unclear. Trimming took off 8 bases at V and 1 base at J, with 11 bases between the two ends. Germline CDR1 is ENHRY and CDR2 is SYGVKD. The CDR3 extends over 13 amino acids. The CDR3 nucleotides read TGTGCCATCCTGCAGGTTATTAACTATGGCTACACCTTC. Its translation: CAILQVINYGYTF.

This clonotype has a count of ten or more. The chain links TRBV11-3 to TRBJ2-3; 15 positions match TRBD2. J was trimmed by 2 bases and V by 2 bases; bases with no gene match: 5. This CDR3 has 18 residues. Per the germline V gene, CDR1 is SGHNT and CDR2 is YENEEA. In nucleotides, the CDR3 is TGTGCCAGCAGCTTATCGCGGACTAGCGGGGGGGCCACAGATACGCAGTATTTT. Its translation is CASSLSRTSGGATDTQYF.

The table lists this clonotype with many counts. The V and J genes are TRBV7-3 and TRBJ2-7; 9 bases match TRBD1. The CDR3 covers 14 residues. V trimming: 5 bases; J trimming: 3 bases; junction bases outside the gene matches: 5. Germline CDR1 and CDR2: SGHTA and FQGTGA. CDR3 amino acids: CASSRGTGNYEQYF. CDR3 DNA: TGTGCCAGCAGCCGAGGGACAGGGAACTACGAGCAGTACTTC.

The rearrangement links TRBV6-6 to TRBJ2-1; perhaps TRBD2 as D (7 bases). Germline values: CDR1 MNHNY, CDR2 SVGAGI (reference sequence). V was shortened by 2 bases and J by 9 bases, with 14 bases between the two germline ends. CDR3 length: 14 amino acids. CDR3 in amino acids: CASSYGGGGGEQFF. In nucleotides, the CDR3 is TGTGCCAGCAGTTACGGAGGGGGGGGAGGTGAGCAGTTCTTC.

The chain recombines TRBV19 with TRBJ2-3; D is ambiguous. Germline V lookup: CDR1 LNHDA, CDR2 SQIVND (reference sequence). Trimming left V 3 bases short and J 3 bases short, with 10 bases between. This CDR3 comprises 14 residues. The DNA of the CDR3 is TGTGCCAGTAGTATGTTTCTCAGTACAGATACGCAGTATTTT. It translates to CASSMFLSTDTQYF.

This clonotype was picked up a small number of times. The chain is built from TRBV27 and TRBJ2-3; TRBD2 is a possible D gene (6 bases). Germline values: CDR1 MNHEY, CDR2 SMNVEV (reference sequence). The CDR3 spans 13 residues. V shed 11 bases and J shed 0 bases, with 12 bases lying between them. The CDR3 spells CACAGLSTDTQYF. CDR3 DNA sequence: TGTGCCTGCGCGGGGCTGAGCACAGATACGCAGTATTTT.

Concerning this clonotype: Relative to the germline gene, one junction end is altered; a read error may explain this. The J gene is TRBJ2-7, the V gene TRBV3-1, with D possibly TRBD2 on 7 matching bases. Germline lookup yields CDR1 LGHDT and CDR2 YNNKEL (reference sequence). The CDR3 loop spans 14 amino acids. CDR3 amino acids: CAGRGLPNSYEQYF. CDR3 DNA sequence: TGTGCCGGCAGGGGACTACCGAACTCCTACGAGCAGTACTTC.

This clonotype was found once. A clone one base away is much larger, so this may be a read error. The V call is TRBV28, the J call TRBJ1-1, with 7 nucleotides matching TRBD1. Germline loops: CDR1 MDHEN, CDR2 SYDVKM. This CDR3 spans 13 amino acids. With 10 bases clipped from V and 5 bases from J, the junction kept 10 bases outside the gene matches. The CDR3 coding sequence is TGTGCCATCAGGGGGGGGGGGAGGACTGAAGCTTTCTTT. Amino acid sequence: CAIRGGGRTEAFF.

This clonotype was counted ten times or more. V gene TRBV27 combines with J gene TRBJ2-7, with 9 bases matching TRBD1. CDR1 MNHEY and CDR2 SMNVEV come from the germline V gene (reference sequence). Germline trimming cut 1 base from V and 3 bases from J; bases unmatched to any gene: 10. The CDR3 loop spans 17 amino acids. The CDR3 spells CASSLFRLTGGFYEQYF. CDR3 DNA: TGTGCCAGCAGTTTATTTCGTTTGACAGGGGGGTTCTACGAGCAGTACTTC.

This clonotype was picked up many times. The chain carries TRBV7-6 and TRBJ2-5; D perhaps matches TRBD2 (7 bases). The CDR3 contains 13 residues. Germline-derived CDR1 and CDR2 are SGHVS and FNYEAQ. Trimming took 5 bases from V and 4 from J, leaving 11 bases between them. CDR3 amino acids: CASSARGRETQYF. CDR3 coding DNA: TGTGCCAGCAGCGCGCGGGGGCGAGAGACCCAGTACTTC. Full variable domain (remainder filled in from reference TRBV7-6 and TRBJ2-5): GAGVSQSPRYKVTKRGQDVALRCDPISGHVSLYWYRQALGQGPEFLTYFNYEAQQDKSGLPNDRFSAERPEGSISTLTIQRTEQRDSAMYRCASSARGRETQYFGPGTRLLVL.

This clonotype was seen at least ten times. This chain links TRBV7-9 with TRBJ2-1; D is undetermined. CDR1 is SEHNR and CDR2 is FQNEAQ in the germline V gene (reference sequence). The V end was cut by 7 bases, the J end by 1 base, with 14 bases between. CDR3 size: 15 residues. Here the CDR3 DNA reads TGTGCCAGCAACTCGGTGGGCCTATCCTACAATGAGCAGTTCTTC. It specifies CASNSVGLSYNEQFF.

This clonotype has a count of ten or more. V usage is TRBV6-2 or TRBV6-3 and J usage is TRBJ1-2; D is unresolved. The CDR3 extends over 12 amino acids. Germline CDR1 is MNHEY and CDR2 is SVGEGT. The ends were cut back, 5 bases at V and 4 bases at J, with 8 bases in the middle. The CDR3 spells CASSPLPYGYTF. In nucleotides, the CDR3 is TGTGCCAGCAGTCCACTCCCCTATGGCTACACCTTC.

This chain connects TRBV10-1 to TRBJ2-2, with 7 bases lining up with TRBD2. Germline V gene sequence: CDR1 WNHNN, CDR2 SYGVQD (reference sequence). The CDR3 runs 17 residues. V was clipped by 5 bases and J by 2 bases; unmatched bases: 11. In DNA form, the CDR3 reads TGCGCCAGCAGTAATACACCGGGACTAAAAAACACCGGGGAGCTGTTTTTT. Protein: CASSNTPGLKNTGELFF.

This chain connects TRBV6-2 or TRBV6-3 to TRBJ2-7; 7 nucleotides match TRBD2. The CDR3 spans 16 residues. CDR1 and CDR2 from the germline V gene are MNHEY and SVGEGT. V dropped 6 bases and J dropped 1; count of bases not matched to a gene: 12. CDR3 bases: TGTGCCAGCAGCCCCGAGGGAGGGACTCTTTCCTACGAGCAGTACGTC. It is translated as CASSPEGGTLSYEQYV.

Ten or more counts support this clonotype. The gene calls are TRBV20-1 and TRBJ2-5; D remains ambiguous. Germline CDR1 and CDR2: DFQATT and SNEGSKA (reference sequence). V dropped 3 bases and J dropped 1 base, with 12 bases sitting between them. The CDR3 is 14 amino acids. The CDR3 reads CSASWWASQETQYF. CDR3 sequence (DNA): TGCAGTGCTAGTTGGTGGGCCTCCCAAGAGACCCAGTACTTC.

This clonotype was detected only a few times. V gene TRBV3-1 combines with J gene TRBJ2-7, with D hard to call. Trimming left V 2 bases short and J 5 bases short, with 10 bases between. The CDR3 is 13 amino acids. Germline assignment: CDR1 LGHDT and CDR2 YNNKEL (reference sequence). CDR3 nucleotide sequence: TGTGCCAGCAGCCAATTTATGGCAAACGAGCAGTACTTC. This sequence encodes CASSQFMANEQYF.

This clonotype has just a few counts. The rearrangement joins TRBV18 to TRBJ1-4, with 7 bases identical to TRBD1. Per the germline V gene, CDR1 is KGHSH and CDR2 is LQKENI. This CDR3 comprises 13 residues. The junction had 1 base not matched to a gene; V was cut back by 2 bases and J by 7 bases. The CDR3 DNA follows: TGTGCCAGCTCACCAAGGGACAGTGAAAAACTGTTTTTT. It codes for CASSPRDSEKLFF.

This clonotype occurred many times. The chain links TRBV12-5 to TRBJ1-1; weak D call: TRBD1 (5 bases). With 3 bases removed from V and 5 bases from J, the gap between germline ends came to 13 bases. From germline, CDR1 is LGHNT and CDR2 FRNRAP. The CDR3 spans 14 residues. CDR3 amino acids: CASGFSRESTEAFF. In DNA, the CDR3 is TGTGCTAGTGGTTTCTCCAGGGAAAGTACTGAAGCTTTCTTT.

Many counts were recorded for this clonotype. The CDR3 reads CAISEPEGLADDTDTQYF. The CDR3 nucleotides read TGTGCCATCAGTGAGCCGGAAGGACTAGCTGACGATACAGATACGCAGTATTTT. V usage is TRBV10-3 and J usage is TRBJ2-3; 8 nucleotides agree with TRBD2. V shed 2 bases, J shed 3 bases, and the junction held 13 bases outside the gene matches. The CDR3 has 18 amino acids. Germline V lookup: CDR1 ENHRY, CDR2 SYGVKD.

CDR3 bases: TGTGCCAGTAGTATAGGGGGGGGACTAGCGGGGGCGGATACGCAGTATTTT. It translates to CASSIGGGLAGADTQYF. The chain joins TRBV19 to TRBJ2-3; 14 bases line up with TRBD2. V dropped 1 base and J dropped 6; count of bases not matched to a gene: 6. The CDR3 is made up of 17 amino acids. CDR1 is LNHDA and CDR2 is SQIVND in the germline V gene (reference sequence).

This clonotype came up many times. This chain joins TRBV20-1 and TRBJ2-7, with 7 bases lining up with TRBD2. This CDR3 comprises 14 residues. The germline V gene has CDR1 DFQATT and CDR2 SNEGSKA (reference sequence). V gave up 5 bases and J gave up 2 bases; unmatched junction bases: 9. CDR3 DNA: TGCAGTGCTGAAACCGCTAGCGGTGCCTACGAGCAGTACTTC. Protein: CSAETASGAYEQYF.

Ten or more counts support this clonotype. At one boundary the junction diverges from the germline segment, which might be a read error. This rearrangement joins TRBV7-6 to TRBJ1-1; D may be TRBD1 (5 bases). The germline CDR1 and CDR2 sequences are SGHVS and FNYEAQ. The CDR3 contains 16 residues. The CDR3 loop is CASSFRAGSTNAEAFF. The CDR3 bases are TGTGCCAGCAGCTTCAGGGCAGGGAGCACGAACGCTGAAGCTTTCTTT. The entire variable domain, with the rest obtained from reference TRBV7-6 and TRBJ1-1, is as follows: GAGVSQSPRYKVTKRGQDVALRCDPISGHVSLYWYRQALGQGPEFLTYFNYEAQQDKSGLPNDRFSAERPEGSISTLTIQRTEQRDSAMYRCASSFRAGSTNAEAFFGQGTRLTVV.